This T cell receptor beta chain was obtained from a study of Ad26.COV2.S vaccination and SARS-CoV-2 variants. Study information: Once or twice, 56 days apart, Ad26.COV2.S was delivered intramuscularly. The study, taken as a whole, reports: Substantial breadth was reported for post-vaccination spike-specific CD8+ and CD4+ T cells.

The assay was immunoSEQ multiplex PCR, and TCRdb's table has in-frame clones only and misses some. The sample contains approximately 360,000 clones, around four fifths of which appear only once. Points on this clone: Its cognate antigen is unknown.

The germline gives CDR1 LGHNA, CDR2 YSLEER. This CDR3 is built from 13 residues. The V end was cut by 5 bases, the J end by 7 bases, with 12 bases between. Treatment defined: about 20 received Ad26.COV2.S at low or high dose, single or two shots; about five received placebo; per-sample allocation not given. Collection of the samples took place on day 63 after the first injection of vaccine or placebo. The donor was a Boston adult aged 18-55 years. This receptor was identified in a person between 18 and 65 years old who received the Ad26.COV2.S COVID-19 vaccine or a placebo. Material: peripheral blood, obtained in a trial of Ad26.COV2.S vaccine versus placebo. The V and J genes are TRBV4-3 and TRBJ2-1, with D perhaps given as TRBD1 or TRBD2 (5 bases each). CDR3 amino acids: CASSLNGGNEQFF. The DNA for the CDR3 is TGCGCCAGCAGCTTAAATGGGGGTAATGAGCAGTTCTTC.